The rows below give T cell receptor beta chains drawn from one sample of a study of shared clonotypes between healthy human individuals. Using immunoSEQ multiplex PCR, the repertoire was profiled, and TCRdb retains in-frame clones only, with some absent. The sample contains over 2 million clones, approximately 95% of which appear only once. Specimen: naive CD8+ T cells sorted from blood. The source is a man aged 18 to 35 in good health. Each CDR3 is given with its conserved first and last residue.

cdr3_aa	v_call	j_call
CATSRAGVRGEQYF	TRBV15	TRBJ2-7
CASSHPLMGWYGYTF	TRBV4-1	TRBJ1-2
CASSQGFGAPYEQYF	TRBV11-2	TRBJ2-7
CASRAGTDHGVYGYTF	TRBV27	TRBJ1-2
CSVETRDRAYEQYF	TRBV29-1	TRBJ2-7
CASRNGQGVSEAFF	TRBV2	TRBJ1-1
CASSLGDREGFRDTEAFF	TRBV5-4	TRBJ1-1
CASSTGHTQYF	TRBV28	TRBJ2-3
CASSRPGEQFF	TRBV6-5	TRBJ2-1
CSVEGPYGELFF	TRBV29-1	TRBJ2-2
CASSLANDNEQFF	TRBV11-3	TRBJ2-1
CASSFGGQSSYTF	TRBV7-9	TRBJ1-2
CASSLRALDTDTQYF	TRBV13	TRBJ2-3
CASSLWSGEANEKLFF	TRBV11-2	TRBJ1-4
CASKGHNEQFF	TRBV21-1	TRBJ2-1
CASSLALLAASTGELFF	TRBV7-2	TRBJ2-2
CASSEVGLAVQETQYF	TRBV2	TRBJ2-5
CASSPRVAARSTDTQYF	TRBV13	TRBJ2-3
CASSVDGTLQETQYF	TRBV9	TRBJ2-5
CASSDITGKEDTQYF	TRBV10-2	TRBJ2-3
CASSAGQGIDEQYF	TRBV11-3	TRBJ2-7
CASSGSGTLEKLFF	TRBV6-5	TRBJ1-4
CASSLDPHESGSETQYF	TRBV5-4	TRBJ2-5
CASGIGQTRQGYTF	TRBV6-4	TRBJ1-2
CASSQGQGLDEQFF	TRBV4-1	TRBJ2-1
CASSPWVAGGPVEQFF	TRBV9	TRBJ2-1
CASSLGGRSYEQYF	TRBV11-2	TRBJ2-7
CASSLVGTGTYEQYF	TRBV11-2	TRBJ2-7
CASSQRDEQYF	TRBV4-2	TRBJ2-7
CASSPLAGGWNEQFF	TRBV9	TRBJ2-1
CASSQRGTGRQDTEAFF	TRBV19	TRBJ1-1
CASSLLASGRSYEQYF	TRBV27	TRBJ2-7
CASSSTDTQYF	TRBV7-6	TRBJ2-3
CASSLRHDYEQYF	TRBV5-1	TRBJ2-7
CASSPLADNTDTQYF	TRBV4-3	TRBJ2-3
CASSVGDGSNQPQHF	TRBV9	TRBJ1-5
CASSLETGLYEQYF	TRBV5-1	TRBJ2-7
CASTLGQGLHSPLHF	TRBV28	TRBJ1-6
CASSLGKGAYNSPLHF	TRBV7-2	TRBJ1-6
CASSLGGSVEQYF	TRBV5-6	TRBJ2-7
CASRYPTGGNTGELFF	TRBV11-2	TRBJ2-2
CASSPGITAGVLADTQYF	TRBV5-4	TRBJ2-3
CASSLALATSTDTQYF	TRBV5-1	TRBJ2-3
CASSVDSLTYEQYF	TRBV5-6	TRBJ2-7
CASSPAGLTSYEQYF	TRBV27	TRBJ2-7
CASSPLAGVTDTQYF	TRBV4-2	TRBJ2-3
CASKGQGDSYEQYF	TRBV25-1	TRBJ2-7
CASSLKGGSQETQYF	TRBV7-2	TRBJ2-5
CASIELWNTEAFF	TRBV6-1	TRBJ1-1
CASSLDRVENTEAFF	TRBV11-2	TRBJ1-1
CASSPARGGNTIYF	TRBV27	TRBJ1-3
CASSQAATHTYEQYF	TRBV4-1	TRBJ2-7
CASSTGQGRNEQFF	TRBV7-9	TRBJ2-1
CASSLTNQPQHF	TRBV19	TRBJ1-5
CASSFVRSSYNEQFF	TRBV27	TRBJ2-1